The 14 T cell receptor beta chains reported below all come from one sample, sequenced in a study of tumor and adjacent non-tumor tissue in lung cancer. RNA was extracted from bulk tissue without any cell sorting. A modified ARM-PCR protocol with three rounds of nested PCR amplified TCRbeta. In TCRdb, the multiplex PCR reads were re-called with MiXCR into one record per CDR3 protein. The sample carries fewer than 85,000 distinct CDR3 sequences, 60% to 75% recorded once. Sequenced sample: lung tumor tissue. These receptors all stem from a man aged 60 to 75 with non-small cell lung cancer.

A remark on this clonotype: A junction end diverges from the germline sequence, so it may reflect a read error. This chain connects TRBV11-1 to TRBJ2-5; weak D call: TRBD1 (6 bases). This CDR3 is built from 15 residues. The V gene's germline CDR1 is SGHAT and CDR2 FQDESV (reference sequence). Here the CDR3 DNA reads TGTGCTAGCAGCCATATAGTGGCAGGGGTGGAAACCCAGTACTTC. Translation gives CASSHIVAGVETQYF.

This chain links TRBV6-1 with TRBJ2-1; D call uncertain. V lost 7 bases to trimming and J lost 9 bases, with 25 bases between them. Looked up from germline, CDR1 is MNHNS and CDR2 is SASEGT. The CDR3 is 16 residues long. The CDR3 is CASTPAPVIWVGEQFF. The CDR3 DNA follows: TGTGCCAGCACCCCAGCCCCTGTGATATGGGTTGGTGAGCAGTTCTTC.

This chain links TRBV29-1 with TRBJ2-1; 9 bases align to TRBD2. The J call may be wrong; the DNA end is better matched by TRBJ2-7. The CDR3 spans 12 residues. CDR1 SQVTM and CDR2 ANQGSEA come from the germline V gene. The CDR3 DNA reads TGCAGCCTTGGGACTAGCTTCAATGAGCAGTACTTC. It is translated as CSLGTSFNEQYF.

This clonotype was detected once. J is TRBJ2-1 and V is TRBV6-1; 12 positions match TRBD2. Trimming cost V 11 bases and J 5 bases; bases outside gene matches: 7. This CDR3 region has 14 residues. The germline V gene has CDR1 MNHNS and CDR2 SASEGT. The CDR3 is CAGCRTSGDNEQFF. The CDR3 nucleotides are TGTGCCGGCTGCCGGACTAGCGGGGACAATGAGCAGTTCTTC.

This clonotype was seen once. A junction boundary mismatches the germline segment, possibly from a read error. The chain combines TRBV6-2 or TRBV6-3 with TRBJ2-5; 7 nucleotides match TRBD1. Germline V gene data show CDR1 as MNHEY and CDR2 as SVGEGT. This CDR3 has 15 amino acids. CDR3 region: CASGTVGTAQETQYF. As DNA, the CDR3 is TGTGCCAGCGGGACAGTTGGGACAGCACAAGAGACACAGTACTTC.

As concerns this clonotype: A much larger clone lies one base from this, so it may be a read error. This rearrangement joins TRBV12-3 or TRBV12-4 to TRBJ2-4; 8 bases map to TRBD2. The CDR3 has 13 residues. CDR3 loop: CTGSSAGVGIQYF. The CDR3 nucleotides are TGTACCGGCAGTTCAGCGGGGGTCGGGATTCAGTACTTC.

As to this clonotype: This CDR3 fails to terminate in the conserved phenylalanine or tryptophan, so it likely reflects a read error. This chain uses TRBV6-2 or TRBV6-3 with TRBJ1-1; no clear D gene. The CDR3 consists of 13 residues. Germline CDR1 is MNHEY and CDR2 is SVGEGT. CDR3 residues: CASTFSGNTEAFS. The CDR3 DNA sequence: TGTGCTAGCACTTTTTCAGGGAACACTGAAGCTTTCTCT.

This clonotype was observed a few times. V gene TRBV12-3 or TRBV12-4 combines with J gene TRBJ2-7; TRBD1 matches 9 bases. J was trimmed by 6 bases and V by 6 bases; bases with no gene match: 9. The CDR3 is 14 residues long. CDR3 nucleotide sequence: TGTGCCAGCAGATGGGGACAGGGAGCGCCCGAGCAGTACTTC. It yields the protein CASRWGQGAPEQYF.

J is TRBJ1-1 and V is TRBV29-1, with D tentatively TRBD1 (5 bases). The V end lost 7 bases, the J end lost 4 bases, and 16 bases lay between the germline ends. This CDR3 is built from 13 residues. From germline, CDR1 is SQVTM and CDR2 ANQGSEA. CDR3 DNA: TGCAGCGAAAATACGGGGGGAGGCACTGAAGCTTTCTTT. Translating gives CSENTGGGTEAFF.

With regard to this clonotype: The germline gene is not matched at one end of the junction; a read error may be the cause. V and J are TRBV12-3 or TRBV12-4 and TRBJ2-1, with D perhaps given as TRBD1 or TRBD2 (5 bases each). CDR3 size: 14 residues. The CDR3 loop reads CASSLGPIYNEHFF. The CDR3 DNA follows: TGTGCCAGCAGTCTGGGACCGATCTACAATGAGCATTTCTTC.

The rearrangement joins TRBV6-1 to TRBJ2-3; D uncertain. V lost 7 bases to trimming and J lost 2 bases, with 7 bases between them. The length of the CDR3 is 12 residues. The germline V gene encodes CDR1 MNHNS and CDR2 SASEGT. This chain's CDR3 is CASIPTTDTQYF. CDR3 bases: TGTGCCAGCATTCCTACCACAGATACGCAGTATTTT.

Note on this clonotype: One end of the junction varies from germline; a read error may be responsible. V is TRBV11-3 and J is TRBJ2-1, with a possible D match to TRBD1 (6 bases). The length of the CDR3 is 14 residues. Germline CDR1 and CDR2: SGHNT and YENEEA. The CDR3, as DNA: TGTGCCAGCAGCCTCAATGGCGAAGGGGGTGAGCAGTTGTTC. Protein: CASSLNGEGGEQLF.

This clonotype was counted once. One end of the junction varies from germline; a read error may be responsible. V and J are TRBV29-1 and TRBJ2-7, with D tentatively TRBD1 or TRBD2 (5 bases each). The V gene's germline CDR1 is SQVTM and CDR2 ANQGSEA. The CDR3 is 12 amino acids. CDR3 nucleotides: TGCAGCGTCGGAGGCATCATAGGGGAGCAGTATTTC. It yields the protein CSVGGIIGEQYF.

Turning to this clonotype: This likely comes from a read error, as the CDR3 has no conserved phenylalanine or tryptophan at its end. The DNA is omitted, as the CDR3 cannot be located on it reliably, and the CDR3 follows TCRdb's listing. CDR3 residues: CSASGRAQESHYL. The V and J genes are TRBV20-1 and TRBJ1-6. The CDR3 sequence runs 13 residues, both termini included. CDR1 and CDR2 (germline): DFQATT, SNEGSKA (reference sequence).